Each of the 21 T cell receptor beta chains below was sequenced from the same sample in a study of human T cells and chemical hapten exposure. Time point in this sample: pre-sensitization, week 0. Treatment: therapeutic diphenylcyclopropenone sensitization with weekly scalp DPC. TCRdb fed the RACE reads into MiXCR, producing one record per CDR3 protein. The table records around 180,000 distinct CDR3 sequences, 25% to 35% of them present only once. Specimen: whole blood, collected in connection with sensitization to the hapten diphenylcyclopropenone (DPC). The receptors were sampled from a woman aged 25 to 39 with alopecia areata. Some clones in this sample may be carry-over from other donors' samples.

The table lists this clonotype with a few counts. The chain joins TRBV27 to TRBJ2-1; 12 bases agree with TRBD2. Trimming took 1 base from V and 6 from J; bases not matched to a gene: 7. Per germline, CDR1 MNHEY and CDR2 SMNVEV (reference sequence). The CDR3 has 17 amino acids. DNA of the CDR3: TGTGCCAGCAGTTTATACATGGGACTAGCGGGTGTCAATGAGCAGTTCTTC. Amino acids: CASSLYMGLAGVNEQFF.

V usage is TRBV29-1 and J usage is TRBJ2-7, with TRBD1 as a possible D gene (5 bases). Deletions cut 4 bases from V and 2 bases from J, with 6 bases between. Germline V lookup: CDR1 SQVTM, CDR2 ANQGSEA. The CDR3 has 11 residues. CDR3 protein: CSVGQTYEQYF. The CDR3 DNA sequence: TGCAGCGTTGGACAGACCTACGAGCAGTACTTC.

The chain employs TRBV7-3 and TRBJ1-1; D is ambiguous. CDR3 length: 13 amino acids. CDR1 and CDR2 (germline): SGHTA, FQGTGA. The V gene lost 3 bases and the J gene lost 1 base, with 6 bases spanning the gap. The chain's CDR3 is CASSFDKNTEAFF. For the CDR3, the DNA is TGTGCCAGCAGCTTCGACAAGAACACTGAAGCTTTCTTT.

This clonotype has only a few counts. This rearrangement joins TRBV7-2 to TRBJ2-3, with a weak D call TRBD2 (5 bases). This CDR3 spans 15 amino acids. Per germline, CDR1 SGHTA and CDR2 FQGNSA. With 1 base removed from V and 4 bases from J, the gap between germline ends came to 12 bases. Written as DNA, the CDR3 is TGTGCCAGCAGCTTAGACCGAGGACTGGCAGATACGCAGTATTTT. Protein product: CASSLDRGLADTQYF. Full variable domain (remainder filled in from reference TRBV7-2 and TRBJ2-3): GAGVSQSPSNKVTEKGKDVELRCDPISGHTALYWYRQSLGQGLEFLIYFQGNSAPDKSGLPSDRFSAERTGGSVSTLTIQRTQQEDSAVYLCASSLDRGLADTQYFGPGTRLTVL.

The CDR3 DNA is TGTGCCAGCAGCAAAGAAACTAGCGGGATTAGCACAGATACGCAGTATTTT. Translation gives CASSKETSGISTDTQYF. The rearrangement links TRBV21-1 to TRBJ2-3; TRBD2, as called in the table, went unchecked against the DNA. TRBV21-1 corresponds to a pseudogene. CDR3 length: 17 amino acids.

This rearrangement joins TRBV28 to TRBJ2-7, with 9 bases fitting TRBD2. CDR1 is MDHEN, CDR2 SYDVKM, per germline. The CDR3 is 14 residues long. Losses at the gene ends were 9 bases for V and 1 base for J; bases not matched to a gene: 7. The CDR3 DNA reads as TGTGCCAGTTTGGCGGGAGGGCCGTCCTACGAGCAGTACTTC. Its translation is CASLAGGPSYEQYF.

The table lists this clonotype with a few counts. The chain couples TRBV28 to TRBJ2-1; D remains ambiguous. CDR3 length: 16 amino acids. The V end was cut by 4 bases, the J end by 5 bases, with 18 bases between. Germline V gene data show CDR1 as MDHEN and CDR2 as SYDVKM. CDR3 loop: CASSSPPASQDNEQFF. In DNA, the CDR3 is TGTGCCAGCAGTTCCCCTCCCGCCTCCCAAGACAATGAGCAGTTCTTC.

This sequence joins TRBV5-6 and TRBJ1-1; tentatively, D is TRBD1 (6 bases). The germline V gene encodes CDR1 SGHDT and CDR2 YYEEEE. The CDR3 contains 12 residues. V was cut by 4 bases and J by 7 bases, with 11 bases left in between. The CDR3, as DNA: TGTGCCAGCAGCAGATGCAGGGGTGAAGCTTTCTTT. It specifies CASSRCRGEAFF.

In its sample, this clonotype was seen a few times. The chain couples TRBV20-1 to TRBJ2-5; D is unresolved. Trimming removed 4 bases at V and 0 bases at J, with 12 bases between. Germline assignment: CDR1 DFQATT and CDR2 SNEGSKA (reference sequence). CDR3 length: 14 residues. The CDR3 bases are TGCAGTGCTAACCGACTCGAGTACCAAGAGACCCAGTACTTC. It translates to CSANRLEYQETQYF.

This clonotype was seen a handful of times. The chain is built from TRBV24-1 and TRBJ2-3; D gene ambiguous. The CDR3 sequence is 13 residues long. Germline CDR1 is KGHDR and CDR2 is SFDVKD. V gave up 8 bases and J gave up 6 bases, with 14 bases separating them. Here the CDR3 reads CATTSGEVDTQYF. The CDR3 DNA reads TGTGCCACCACTTCGGGTGAAGTGGATACGCAGTATTTT.

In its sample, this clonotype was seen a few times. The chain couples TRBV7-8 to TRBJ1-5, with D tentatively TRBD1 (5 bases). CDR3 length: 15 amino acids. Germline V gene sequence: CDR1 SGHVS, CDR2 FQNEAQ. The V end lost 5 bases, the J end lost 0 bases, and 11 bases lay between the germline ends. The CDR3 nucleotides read TGTGCCAGCAGCACCGACAGCTATAGCAATCAGCCCCAGCATTTT. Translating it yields CASSTDSYSNQPQHF.

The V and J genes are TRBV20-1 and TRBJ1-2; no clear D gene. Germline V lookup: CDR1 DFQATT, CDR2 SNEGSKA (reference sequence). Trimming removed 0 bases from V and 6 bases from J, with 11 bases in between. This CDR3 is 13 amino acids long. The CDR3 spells CSARDLLTNGYTF. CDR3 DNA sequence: TGCAGTGCTAGAGATCTCTTAACCAATGGCTACACCTTC.

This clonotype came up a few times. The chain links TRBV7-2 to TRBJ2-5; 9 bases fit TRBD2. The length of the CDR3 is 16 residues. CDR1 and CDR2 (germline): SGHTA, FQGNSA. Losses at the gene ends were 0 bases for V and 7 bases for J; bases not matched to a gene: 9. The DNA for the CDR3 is TGTGCCAGCAGCTTAGCGATGGGGGCTAGCGGGGCGACCCAGTACTTC. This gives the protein CASSLAMGASGATQYF.

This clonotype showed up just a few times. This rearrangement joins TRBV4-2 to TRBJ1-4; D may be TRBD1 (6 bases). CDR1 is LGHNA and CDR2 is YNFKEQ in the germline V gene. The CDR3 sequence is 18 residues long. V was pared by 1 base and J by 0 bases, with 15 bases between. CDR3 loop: CASSQVIRGSPTNEKLFF. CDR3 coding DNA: TGTGCCAGCAGCCAAGTTATCAGGGGAAGTCCAACTAATGAAAAACTGTTTTTT.

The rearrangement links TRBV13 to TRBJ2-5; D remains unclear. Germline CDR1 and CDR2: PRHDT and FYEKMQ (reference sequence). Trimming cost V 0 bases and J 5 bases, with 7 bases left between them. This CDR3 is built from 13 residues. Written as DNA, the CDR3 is TGTGCCAGCAGCTTAGGACGCACTGAGACCCAGTACTTC. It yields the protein CASSLGRTETQYF.

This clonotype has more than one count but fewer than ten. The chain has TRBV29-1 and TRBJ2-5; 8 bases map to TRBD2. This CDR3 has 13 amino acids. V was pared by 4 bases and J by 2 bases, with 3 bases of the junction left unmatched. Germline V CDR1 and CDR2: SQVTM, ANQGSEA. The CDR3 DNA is TGCAGCGTTGCCGGGGGGGGTCAAGAGACCCAGTACTTC. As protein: CSVAGGGQETQYF.

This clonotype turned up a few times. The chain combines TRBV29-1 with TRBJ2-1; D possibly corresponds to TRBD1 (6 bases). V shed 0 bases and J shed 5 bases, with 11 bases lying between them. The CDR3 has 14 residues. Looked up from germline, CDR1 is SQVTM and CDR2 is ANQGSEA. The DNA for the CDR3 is TGCAGCGTTGAAGATCGAGGGGACAACAATGAGCAGTTCTTC. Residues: CSVEDRGDNNEQFF.

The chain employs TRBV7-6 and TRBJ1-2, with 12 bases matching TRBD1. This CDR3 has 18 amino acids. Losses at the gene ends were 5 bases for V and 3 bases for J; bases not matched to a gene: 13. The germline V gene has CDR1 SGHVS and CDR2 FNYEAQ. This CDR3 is CASSRAPGQGAGDYGYTF. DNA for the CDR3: TGTGCCAGCAGCCGAGCCCCGGGACAGGGGGCCGGCGACTATGGCTACACCTTC.

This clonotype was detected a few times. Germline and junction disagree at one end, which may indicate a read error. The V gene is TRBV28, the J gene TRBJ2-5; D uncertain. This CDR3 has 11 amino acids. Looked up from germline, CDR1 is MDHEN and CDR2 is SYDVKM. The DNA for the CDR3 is TGTGCCACCAGTACTAAGGAGACCCAGTACTTC. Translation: CATSTKETQYF. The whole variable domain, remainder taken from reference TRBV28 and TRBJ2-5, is DVKVTQSSRYLVKRTGEKVFLECVQDMDHENMFWYRQDPGLGLRLIYFSYDVKMKEKGDIPEGYSVSREKKERFSLILESASTNQTSMYLCATSTKETQYFGPGTRLLVL.

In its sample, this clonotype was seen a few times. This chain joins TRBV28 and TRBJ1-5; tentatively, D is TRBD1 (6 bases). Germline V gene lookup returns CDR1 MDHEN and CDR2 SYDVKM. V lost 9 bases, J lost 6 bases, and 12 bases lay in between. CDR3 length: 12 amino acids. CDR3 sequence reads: CASTAGVQPQHF. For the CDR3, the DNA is TGTGCCAGTACGGCAGGGGTTCAGCCCCAGCATTTT.

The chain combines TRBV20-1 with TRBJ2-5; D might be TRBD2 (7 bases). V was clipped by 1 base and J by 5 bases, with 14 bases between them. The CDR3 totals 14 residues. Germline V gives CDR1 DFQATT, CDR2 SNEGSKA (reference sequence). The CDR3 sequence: CSARVGGALETQYF. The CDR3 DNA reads TGCAGTGCTAGAGTAGGGGGGGCTTTGGAGACCCAGTACTTC.